The 2 T cell receptor beta chains below come from one sample, sequenced in a study of technical replicates of blood from several donors. Produced via immunoSEQ multiplex PCR; TCRdb's table is partial and in-frame only. The sample lists tens of thousands of clones, over 75% occurring once. Sequencing used T cells isolated from PBMCs. The receptors here all came from a human donor in good health.

The V call is TRBV5-1, the J call TRBJ2-5; 7 bases match TRBD2. This CDR3 contains 15 residues. V gave up 0 bases and J gave up 5 bases; unmatched junction bases: 7. The V gene's germline CDR1 is SGHRS and CDR2 YFSETQ. CDR3 DNA: TGCGCCAGCAGCTTGGGGGGAGGGCCCTCGGAGACCCAGTACTTC. Protein product: CASSLGGGPSETQYF.

The chain is built from TRBV5-6 and TRBJ1-1; D is perhaps TRBD1 (6 bases). The length of the CDR3 is 15 residues. Trimming removed 1 base from V and 1 base from J, with 11 bases in between. Germline V gives CDR1 SGHDT, CDR2 YYEEEE. CDR3 bases: TGTGCCAGCAGCTTGCCCAGGGGACCGAACACTGAAGCTTTCTTT. It encodes CASSLPRGPNTEAFF.